The entry that follows covers one T cell receptor beta chain sequence. This entry belongs to a study of blood T cell repertoires in COVID-19. Looking at the study overall: Acute and convalescent COVID-19 samples came from the United States, Italy and Spain. The cDNA or gDNA used as material had been derived from T cells, B-cell-depleted T cells, or PBMCs.

Germline values: CDR1 GTSNPN, CDR2 SVGIG (reference sequence). Deletions cut 1 base from V and 5 bases from J, with 8 bases between. The CDR3 sequence is 13 residues long. Methods used by the authors: Estimation of nucleated cell counts was performed using reference gene primer amplification. The method was immunoSEQ multiplex PCR; TCRdb's version includes in-frame clones alone and lacks a portion of them. That table gives V, J and clone size, and the DNA gave D and trimming. The sample has approximately 100,000 clones, about 79% seen once. The origin of this receptor is a man in his fifties or sixties with acute or convalescent COVID-19. The sample was peripheral blood. The J gene is TRBJ2-2, the V gene TRBV30; D is undetermined. CDR3 amino acids: CAWSGQTTGELFF. Written as DNA, the CDR3 is TGTGCCTGGAGTGGCCAGACAACCGGGGAGCTGTTTTTT.